This TCR beta chain emerged from a study of blood T cell repertoires in COVID-19. Across the study: T cells, B-cell-depleted T cells, or PBMCs provided the cDNA or gDNA that served as material.

V lost 0 bases and J lost 5, with 17 bases in between. The CDR3 sequence is 16 residues long. Germline loops: CDR1 SGHRS, CDR2 YFSETQ. During the 2 weeks before they entered the study, exposed participants had met someone with a PCR-confirmed or clinician-diagnosed COVID-19 case. Profiling relied on immunoSEQ multiplex PCR, and the TCRdb table lists in-frame clones only, not all of them. The table lists around 250,000 clones, less than 95% of them singletons. This sequence was found in a man aged 35-49 years who had been exposed to COVID-19. The chain combines TRBV5-1 with TRBJ2-5; possible D gene TRBD1, 5 bases. Sequencing was performed on PBMCs or T cells enriched from blood (not recorded which). CDR3 sequence (DNA): TGCGCCAGCAGCTTGGCGGGTCCCCAGGGAACGGAGACCCAGTACTTC. Its translation is CASSLAGPQGTETQYF.